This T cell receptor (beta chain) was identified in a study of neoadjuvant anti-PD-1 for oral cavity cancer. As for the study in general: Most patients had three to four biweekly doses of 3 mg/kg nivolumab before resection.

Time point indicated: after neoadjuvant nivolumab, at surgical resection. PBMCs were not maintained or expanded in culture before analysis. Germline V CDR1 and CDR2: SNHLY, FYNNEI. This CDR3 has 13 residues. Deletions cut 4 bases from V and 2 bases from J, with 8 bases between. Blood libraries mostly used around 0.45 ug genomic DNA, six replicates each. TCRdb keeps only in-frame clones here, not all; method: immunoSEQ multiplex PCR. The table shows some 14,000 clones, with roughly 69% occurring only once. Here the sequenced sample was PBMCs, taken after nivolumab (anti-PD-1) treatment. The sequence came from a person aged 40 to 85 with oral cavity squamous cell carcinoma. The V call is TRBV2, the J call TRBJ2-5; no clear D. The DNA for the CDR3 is TGTGCCAGCAGTGTGAGGCTTCAAGAGACCCAGTACTTC. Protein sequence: CASSVRLQETQYF.